The rows below give T cell receptor beta chains drawn from one sample of a study of early stage breast cancer tumors. The protocol was immunoSEQ multiplex PCR, while the TCRdb copy is restricted to in-frame clones and leaves out a portion. The data hold more than 65,000 clones, with approximately 80% observed a single time. The sample was blood. These TCRs come from a person aged 35-49 years with breast cancer. The CDR3 runs from the conserved cysteine through the conserved F or W. The D gene is left open where the match is weak. Not every row has a clone size; where given, it reads once, few, many or a size class.

j_gene: TRBJ2-7
d_gene: TRBD2
abundance: NA
v_gene: TRBV28
CDR3aa: CASSSIAGPTYEQYF
CDR3nt: TGTGCCAGCAGTTCGATAGCGGGACCTACCTACGAGCAGTACTTC

j_gene: TRBJ2-1
d_gene: NA
abundance: NA
v_gene: TRBV29-1
CDR3aa: CSVDGLPEGYNEQFF
CDR3nt: TGCAGCGTTGACGGCCTTCCTGAGGGCTACAATGAGCAGTTCTTC

j_gene: TRBJ2-3
d_gene: NA
abundance: NA
v_gene: TRBV7-8
CDR3aa: CASSLARVDTQYF
CDR3nt: TGTGCCAGCAGCTTAGCGAGGGTAGATACGCAGTATTTT

j_gene: TRBJ2-7
d_gene: NA
abundance: NA
v_gene: TRBV28
CDR3aa: CASSFLGYEQYF
CDR3nt: TGTGCCAGCAGTTTTCTCGGCTACGAGCAGTACTTC

j_gene: TRBJ2-7
d_gene: NA
abundance: NA
v_gene: TRBV9
CDR3aa: CASSVDSGNEQYF
CDR3nt: TGTGCCAGCAGCGTGGACAGTGGGAACGAGCAGTACTTC

j_gene: TRBJ2-1
d_gene: NA
abundance: NA
v_gene: TRBV5-1
CDR3aa: CASGRGNEQFF
CDR3nt: TGCGCCAGCGGCCGGGGCAATGAGCAGTTCTTC

j_gene: TRBJ2-2
d_gene: TRBD2
abundance: NA
v_gene: TRBV4-1
CDR3aa: CASSQAGSGRGSYTGELFF
CDR3nt: TGCGCCAGCAGCCAAGCCGGTAGCGGGAGAGGGAGTTACACCGGGGAGCTGTTTTTT

j_gene: TRBJ2-7
d_gene: TRBD2
abundance: NA
v_gene: TRBV28
CDR3aa: CASSPSSGRAFNEQYF
CDR3nt: TGTGCCAGCAGCCCGAGTAGCGGGAGGGCCTTCAACGAGCAGTACTTC

j_gene: TRBJ2-3
d_gene: NA
abundance: NA
v_gene: TRBV19
CDR3aa: CASSIGQGRTDTQYF
CDR3nt: TGTGCCAGTAGTATCGGGCAGGGGAGGACAGATACGCAGTATTTT

j_gene: TRBJ2-7
d_gene: NA
abundance: NA
v_gene: TRBV7-9
CDR3aa: CASSQGLDYEQYF
CDR3nt: TGTGCCAGCAGCCAGGGACTGGACTACGAGCAGTACTTC

j_gene: TRBJ1-1
d_gene: NA
abundance: NA
v_gene: TRBV19
CDR3aa: CASSPLGTGNTEAFF
CDR3nt: TGTGCCAGTAGTCCTCTTGGGACGGGGAACACTGAAGCTTTCTTT

j_gene: TRBJ1-3
d_gene: NA
abundance: few
v_gene: TRBV18
CDR3aa: CASSPGWQGTGNTIYF
CDR3nt: TGTGCCAGCTCACCAGGATGGCAGGGCACTGGAAACACCATATATTTT

j_gene: TRBJ1-1
d_gene: TRBD1
abundance: NA
v_gene: TRBV4-1
CDR3aa: CASSQDWTGEAFF
CDR3nt: TGCGCCAGCAGCCAAGATTGGACAGGTGAAGCTTTCTTT

j_gene: TRBJ2-7
d_gene: NA
abundance: NA
v_gene: TRBV18
CDR3aa: CASSPGRIYEQYF
CDR3nt: TGTGCCAGCTCACCCGGACGGATTTACGAGCAGTACTTC

j_gene: TRBJ2-1
d_gene: NA
abundance: NA
v_gene: TRBV18
CDR3aa: CASSPQGIRGEQFF
CDR3nt: TGTGCCAGCTCACCCCAGGGGATTCGGGGTGAGCAGTTCTTC

j_gene: TRBJ1-2
d_gene: NA
abundance: NA
v_gene: TRBV13
CDR3aa: CASSLGGGGYTF
CDR3nt: TGTGCCAGCAGCTTAGGGGGCGGGGGCTACACCTTC

j_gene: TRBJ2-7
d_gene: NA
abundance: NA
v_gene: TRBV5-1
CDR3aa: CASSLQPGTQNTYEQYF
CDR3nt: TGCGCCAGCAGCTTACAACCCGGGACTCAGAATACCTACGAGCAGTACTTC

j_gene: TRBJ2-5
d_gene: NA
abundance: few
v_gene: TRBV7-7
CDR3aa: CASSLELASQETQYF
CDR3nt: TGTGCTAGCAGCTTAGAACTAGCAAGCCAAGAGACCCAGTACTTC

j_gene: TRBJ2-3
d_gene: TRBD2
abundance: NA
v_gene: TRBV5-4
CDR3aa: CACGTSGSTDTQYF
CDR3nt: TGTGCCTGCGGGACTAGCGGGAGCACAGATACGCAGTATTTT

j_gene: TRBJ2-3
d_gene: NA
abundance: NA
v_gene: TRBV5-6
CDR3aa: CASSAVTDRTTDTQYF
CDR3nt: TGTGCCAGCAGCGCCGTAACGGACAGAACCACAGATACGCAGTATTTT

j_gene: TRBJ1-4
d_gene: TRBD1
abundance: NA
v_gene: TRBV7-2
CDR3aa: CASSLGQQGVNEKLFF
CDR3nt: TGTGCCAGCAGCTTAGGTCAACAGGGGGTCAATGAAAAACTGTTTTTT

j_gene: TRBJ2-1
d_gene: NA
abundance: NA
v_gene: TRBV18
CDR3aa: CASSPRRGEGRDEQFF
CDR3nt: TGTGCCAGCTCACCCCGGAGGGGGGAGGGCCGGGATGAGCAGTTCTTC

j_gene: TRBJ1-1
d_gene: NA
abundance: NA
v_gene: TRBV7-3
CDR3aa: CASSLEQVRPTSNTEAFF
CDR3nt: TGTGCCAGCAGCTTGGAACAGGTTAGGCCTACCTCGAACACTGAAGCTTTCTTT

j_gene: TRBJ1-2
d_gene: NA
abundance: NA
v_gene: TRBV6-5
CDR3aa: CASSTGSGYTF
CDR3nt: TGTGCCAGCAGTACAGGGTCTGGCTACACCTTC

j_gene: TRBJ2-1
d_gene: NA
abundance: NA
v_gene: TRBV7-3
CDR3aa: CASSLNLGYLNEQFF
CDR3nt: TGTGCCAGCAGCTTAAATCTCGGCTATCTTAATGAGCAGTTCTTC

j_gene: TRBJ2-1
d_gene: TRBD2
abundance: few
v_gene: TRBV6-1
CDR3aa: CATLTSGAYNEQFF
CDR3nt: TGTGCCACCCTGACTAGCGGGGCCTACAATGAGCAGTTCTTC

j_gene: TRBJ2-1
d_gene: NA
abundance: once
v_gene: TRBV19
CDR3aa: CASSIFTGMAKADEQFF
CDR3nt: TGTGCCAGTAGTATCTTTACGGGGATGGCTAAGGCGGATGAGCAGTTCTTC

j_gene: TRBJ2-7
d_gene: NA
abundance: NA
v_gene: TRBV27
CDR3aa: CASKGSEQYF
CDR3nt: TGTGCCAGCAAGGGATCCGAGCAGTACTTC

j_gene: TRBJ2-7
d_gene: NA
abundance: NA
v_gene: TRBV9
CDR3aa: CASSEGGEQYF
CDR3nt: TGTGCCAGCAGCGAGGGGGGCGAGCAGTACTTC